The subject of this entry is one T cell receptor (beta chain). The data stem from a study of Ad26.COV2.S vaccination and SARS-CoV-2 variants. Libraries were prepared by immunoSEQ multiplex PCR; TCRdb keeps only in-frame clonotypes and omits some of them. The sample consists of 350,000 to 500,000 clones, 89% of them appearing once. Treatment described: roughly 20 received Ad26.COV2.S at low or high dose, single or two shots; 5 received placebo; per-sample allocation not given. The samples were gathered on day 63 after the first injection of vaccine or placebo. The CDR3 is 15 amino acids. Germline-derived CDR1 and CDR2 are LGHNA and YNFKEQ. Trimming cost V 3 bases and J 5 bases, with 16 bases left between them.

The sample in question was peripheral blood, obtained in a trial of Ad26.COV2.S vaccine versus placebo. This chain links TRBV4-2 with TRBJ1-2; the D is unclear. This TCR was sampled from a person between 18 and 65 years old who received the Ad26.COV2.S COVID-19 vaccine or a placebo. The CDR3 nucleotides are TGTGCCAGCAGCCATCCGGAACAGCTCCTTTATGGCTACACCTTC. Translation: CASSHPEQLLYGYTF.